This T cell receptor (beta chain) emerged from a study of shared clonotypes between healthy human individuals. About the research overall: Participating donors consisted of a couple of women and a few men aged 18 to 49. For every donor, three CD4 naive, three CD4 memory, two CD8 naive and one CD8 memory plates were used.

Only in-frame clones appear in the TCRdb table, and some are missing; sequencing was by immunoSEQ multiplex PCR. The sample carries around 180,000 clones, over 80% recorded once. Comments on this clone: Its antigen is not known.

Study-level findings and limits: Non-shared clonotypes showed lower generation probabilities than clonotypes common to all four donors.

The sequence derives from a woman between 25 and 40 years old in good health. Sequenced material: naive CD4+ T cells sorted from blood. Subset given: CD45RA+ positively selected.

The CDR3 here is CASSSSGSSYEQYF. As DNA, the CDR3 is TGTGCCAGCAGCAGTAGCGGGAGCTCCTACGAGCAGTACTTC. This chain joins TRBV21-1 and TRBJ2-7; the table calls TRBD2, which could not be checked here. TRBV21-1 is deemed a pseudogene. This CDR3 spans 14 amino acids.